These 6 T cell receptor beta chains originate from one sample sequenced in a study of cytomegalovirus exposure and HLA in healthy donors. The PCR made use of 60 Vbeta and 13 Jbeta primers. Clones were read by immunoSEQ multiplex PCR, and TCRdb kept only the in-frame ones, dropping some. The sample lists 85,000 to 130,000 clones, 70% to 85% occurring once. Sequencing was performed on PBMCs. These receptors originate from a man aged 55 to 70 in good health and CMV-seronegative.

This clone was counted only a few times. The rearrangement links TRBV5-1 to TRBJ1-3; D perhaps matches TRBD1 (6 bases). Trimming shortened V by 1 base and J by 2 bases, and 13 bases separated the two germline ends. The CDR3 has 16 amino acids. CDR1 is SGHRS and CDR2 is YFSETQ in the germline V gene. CDR3 nucleotide sequence: TGCGCCAGCAGCTTGCAGGGGCTGGGGACTGGAAACACCATATATTTT. Its protein product is CASSLQGLGTGNTIYF.

The CDR3 reads CASTPTGEKLFF. The DNA of the CDR3 is TGTGCCAGCACCCCTACAGGCGAAAAACTGTTTTTT. This rearrangement joins TRBV7-9 to TRBJ1-4; the D gene is possibly TRBD1 (5 bases). CDR3 length: 12 amino acids. V lost 7 bases and J lost 8, with 11 bases in between. The germline CDR1 and CDR2 sequences are SEHNR and FQNEAQ (reference sequence).

The chain recombines TRBV6-5 with TRBJ1-1; 9 bases line up with TRBD1. The CDR3 contains 12 residues. CDR1 MNHEY and CDR2 SVGAGI come from the germline V gene. The trim removed 6 bases at V and 10 bases at J, leaving 6 bases unmatched. In DNA form, the CDR3 reads TGTGCCAGCAGACCTCCGGGACAGGGAGCTTTCTTT. Translating it yields CASRPPGQGAFF.

V gene TRBV30 combines with J gene TRBJ2-3; no clear D. CDR3 length equals 12 residues. The V end lost 5 bases, the J end lost 6 bases, and 12 bases lay between the germline ends. Germline V gene lookup returns CDR1 GTSNPN and CDR2 SVGIG (reference sequence). The CDR3, as DNA: TGTGCCTGGTCCCCACCCGGGGATACGCAGTATTTT. Its translation: CAWSPPGDTQYF.

The chain joins TRBV7-6 to TRBJ1-2; the D is unclear. V shed 1 base and J shed 5 bases, with 8 bases lying between them. The CDR3 loop spans 13 amino acids. Looked up from germline, CDR1 is SGHVS and CDR2 is FNYEAQ. CDR3: CASSLGHLYGYTF. CDR3 nucleotide sequence: TGTGCCAGCAGCTTAGGACACCTTTATGGCTACACCTTC.

V is TRBV5-4 and J is TRBJ1-6, with a possible D match to TRBD1 (5 bases). The V gene's germline CDR1 is SGHNT and CDR2 YYREEE (reference sequence). The CDR3 runs to 13 residues. The V end lost 0 bases, the J end lost 10 bases, and 8 bases lay between the germline ends. CDR3 residues: CASSLDRSSPLHF. Here the CDR3 DNA reads TGTGCCAGCAGCTTGGACAGGTCCTCACCCCTCCACTTT.